This T cell receptor beta chain emerged from a study of T-cell memory formation after mild COVID-19. This clonotype came up once. As yet, its antigen is unknown. Notes on the study in general: Pre-infection memory held some responding clones, suggesting pre-existing cross-reactive T cells responded. Clones that contracted from day 15 to 85 were balanced CD4/CD8, while later expanders leaned CD4+.

TCRdb passed the 5' RACE reads through MiXCR, listing each CDR3 protein once. The table includes 550,000 to 700,000 distinct CDR3 sequences, about 18% detected once. Per the germline V gene, CDR1 is MNHNS and CDR2 is SASEGT. With 5 bases removed from V and 10 bases from J, the gap between germline ends came to 18 bases. This CDR3 region has 15 residues. The receptor was isolated from an adult woman who had mild COVID-19 (a few samples of this study predate the infection). Cell type and time point are not known. Sequenced input: PBMCs or a T cell subset sorted from them (not recorded which). The rearrangement links TRBV6-1 to TRBJ1-6; D uncertain. The CDR3 protein is CASSLVRVEGSPLHF. CDR3 bases: TGTGCCAGCAGTTTGGTGAGGGTCGAGGGCTCACCCCTCCACTTT.